This TCR beta chain was recorded in a study of regulatory T cells in long-lasting Graves disease. Assembly of TCR beta libraries relied on iRepertoire HTBI primers together with Arm-PCR of CDR3 regions. MiXCR was run by TCRdb on the multiplex PCR reads, yielding one entry per CDR3 protein. The data hold 400,000 to 500,000 distinct CDR3 sequences, with over 14% observed a single time. CDR1 and CDR2 from the germline V gene are SGHRS and YFSETQ. Germline trimming cut 5 bases from V and 3 bases from J; bases unmatched to any gene: 8. The CDR3 length is 15 residues. Indicated time point: newly diagnosed GD, antithyroid drugs for less than 3 months. Following extraction of RNA from PBMCs, that RNA was used to make the TCR library. This sample was also put to use in a study of T cells in Graves' hyperthyroidism and ophthalmopathy. That report notes: Criteria for exclusion of patients were uncontrolled infection, other autoimmune disease, pregnancy or lactation.

This specimen consisted of peripheral blood mononuclear cells (PBMCs), obtained at new diagnosis, from a patient treated with antithyroid drugs. This clonotype was obtained from a woman aged 40 to 49 with Graves disease. V and J are TRBV5-1 and TRBJ2-7, with 10 bases that match TRBD2. Written as DNA, the CDR3 is TGCGCCAGCAGTTCGGGACTAGCGATCGACTACGAGCAGTACTTC. Encoded protein: CASSSGLAIDYEQYF.